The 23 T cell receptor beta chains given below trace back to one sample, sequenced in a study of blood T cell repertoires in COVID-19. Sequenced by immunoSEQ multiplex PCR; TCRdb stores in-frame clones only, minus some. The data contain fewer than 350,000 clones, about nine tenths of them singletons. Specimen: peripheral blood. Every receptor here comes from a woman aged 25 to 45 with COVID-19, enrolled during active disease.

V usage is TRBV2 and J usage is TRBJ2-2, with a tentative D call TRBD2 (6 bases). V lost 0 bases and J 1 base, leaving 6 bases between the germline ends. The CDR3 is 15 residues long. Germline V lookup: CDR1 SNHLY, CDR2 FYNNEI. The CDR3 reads CASSEAGGNTGELFF. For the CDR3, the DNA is TGTGCCAGCAGTGAAGCGGGGGGGAACACCGGGGAGCTGTTTTTT. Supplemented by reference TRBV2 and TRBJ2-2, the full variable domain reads EPEVTQTPSHQVTQMGQEVILRCVPISNHLYFYWYRQILGQKVEFLVSFYNNEISEKSEIFDDQFSVERPDGSNFTLKIRSTKLEDSAMYFCASSEAGGNTGELFFGEGSRLTVL.

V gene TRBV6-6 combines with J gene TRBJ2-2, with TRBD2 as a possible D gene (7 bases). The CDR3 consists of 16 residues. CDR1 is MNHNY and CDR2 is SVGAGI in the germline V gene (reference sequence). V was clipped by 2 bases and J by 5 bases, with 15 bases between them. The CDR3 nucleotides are TGTGCCAGCAGTTACCCTCGGGGGGCGCTAACCGGGGAGCTGTTTTTT. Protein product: CASSYPRGALTGELFF.

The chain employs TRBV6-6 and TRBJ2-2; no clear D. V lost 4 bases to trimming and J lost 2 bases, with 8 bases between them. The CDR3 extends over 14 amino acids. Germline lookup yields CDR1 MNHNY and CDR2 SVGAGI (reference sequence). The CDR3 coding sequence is TGTGCCAGCAGTTCCCACTACAACACCGGGGAGCTGTTTTTT. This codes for CASSSHYNTGELFF.

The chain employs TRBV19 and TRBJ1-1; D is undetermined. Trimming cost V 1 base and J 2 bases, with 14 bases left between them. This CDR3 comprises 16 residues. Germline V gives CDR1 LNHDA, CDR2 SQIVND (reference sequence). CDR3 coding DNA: TGTGCCAGTAGTATAGCGCGGGGTTTAGTTAACACTGAAGCTTTCTTT. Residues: CASSIARGLVNTEAFF.

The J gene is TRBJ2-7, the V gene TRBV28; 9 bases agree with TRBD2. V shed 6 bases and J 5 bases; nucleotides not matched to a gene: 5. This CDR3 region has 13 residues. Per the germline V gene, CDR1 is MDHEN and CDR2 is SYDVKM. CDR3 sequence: CASSTGTSHEQYF. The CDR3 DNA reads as TGTGCCAGCAGCACCGGGACTAGCCACGAGCAGTACTTC. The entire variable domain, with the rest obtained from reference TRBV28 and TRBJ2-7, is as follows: DVKVTQSSRYLVKRTGEKVFLECVQDMDHENMFWYRQDPGLGLRLIYFSYDVKMKEKGDIPEGYSVSREKKERFSLILESASTNQTSMYLCASSTGTSHEQYFGPGTRLTVT.

CDR3 in amino acids: CASSLGQGVHEQYF. The DNA of the CDR3 is TGTGCCAGCTCCCTAGGACAGGGGGTCCACGAGCAGTACTTC. The V and J genes are TRBV18 and TRBJ2-7; 10 bases fit TRBD1. V lost 6 bases to trimming and J lost 5 bases; unmatched junction nucleotides: 7. Per the germline V gene, CDR1 is KGHSH and CDR2 is LQKENI. This CDR3 is built from 14 residues.

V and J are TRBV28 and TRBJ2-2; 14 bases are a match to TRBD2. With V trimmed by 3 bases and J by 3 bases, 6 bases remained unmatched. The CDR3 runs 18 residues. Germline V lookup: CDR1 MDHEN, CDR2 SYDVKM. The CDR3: CASSFLGLAGDYTGELFF. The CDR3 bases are TGTGCCAGCAGTTTCCTGGGACTAGCGGGGGACTACACCGGGGAGCTGTTTTTT.

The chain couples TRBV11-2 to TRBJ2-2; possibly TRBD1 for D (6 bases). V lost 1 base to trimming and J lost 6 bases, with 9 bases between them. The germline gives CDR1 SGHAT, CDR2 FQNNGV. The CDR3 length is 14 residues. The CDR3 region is CASSLARGAGELFF. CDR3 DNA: TGTGCCAGCAGCTTAGCCAGGGGAGCCGGGGAGCTGTTTTTT.

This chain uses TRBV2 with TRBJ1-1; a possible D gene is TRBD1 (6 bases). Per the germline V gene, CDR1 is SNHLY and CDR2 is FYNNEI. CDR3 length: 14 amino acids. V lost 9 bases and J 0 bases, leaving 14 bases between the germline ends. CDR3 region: CARSRGTMNTEAFF. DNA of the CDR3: TGTGCCAGATCCAGGGGTACAATGAACACTGAAGCTTTCTTT.

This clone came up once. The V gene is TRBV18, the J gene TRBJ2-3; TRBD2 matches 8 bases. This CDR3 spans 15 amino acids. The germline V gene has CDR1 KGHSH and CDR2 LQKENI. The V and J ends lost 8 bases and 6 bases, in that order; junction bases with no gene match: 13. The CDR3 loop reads CASPGAGGPRDTQYF. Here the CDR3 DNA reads TGTGCCAGCCCCGGGGCGGGGGGCCCGCGGGATACGCAGTATTTT.

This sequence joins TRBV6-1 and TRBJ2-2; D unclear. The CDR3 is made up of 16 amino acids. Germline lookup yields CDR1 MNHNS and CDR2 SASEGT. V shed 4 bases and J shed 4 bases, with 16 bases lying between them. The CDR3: CASSVHIPIPTGELFF. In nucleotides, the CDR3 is TGTGCCAGCAGTGTCCACATACCAATTCCCACCGGGGAGCTGTTTTTT.

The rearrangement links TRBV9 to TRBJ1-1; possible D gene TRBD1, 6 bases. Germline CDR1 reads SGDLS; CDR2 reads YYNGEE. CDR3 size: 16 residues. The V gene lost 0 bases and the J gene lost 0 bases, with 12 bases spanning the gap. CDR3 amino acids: CASSVERGHLNTEAFF. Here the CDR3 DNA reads TGTGCCAGCAGCGTAGAGCGGGGACACTTGAACACTGAAGCTTTCTTT.

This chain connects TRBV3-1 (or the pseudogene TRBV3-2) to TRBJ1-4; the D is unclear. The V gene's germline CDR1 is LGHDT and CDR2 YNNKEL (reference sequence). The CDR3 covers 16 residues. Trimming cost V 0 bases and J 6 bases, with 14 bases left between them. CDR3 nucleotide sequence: TGTGCCAGCAGCCAAGATCCAGGTCCCTGGGATGAAAAACTGTTTTTT. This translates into CASSQDPGPWDEKLFF.

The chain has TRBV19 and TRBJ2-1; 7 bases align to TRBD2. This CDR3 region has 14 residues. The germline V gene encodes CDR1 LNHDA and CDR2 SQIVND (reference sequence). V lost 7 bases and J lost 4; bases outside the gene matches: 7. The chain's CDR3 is CASMSGGGYNEQFF. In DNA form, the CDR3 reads TGTGCCAGTATGTCCGGCGGGGGATACAATGAGCAGTTCTTC.

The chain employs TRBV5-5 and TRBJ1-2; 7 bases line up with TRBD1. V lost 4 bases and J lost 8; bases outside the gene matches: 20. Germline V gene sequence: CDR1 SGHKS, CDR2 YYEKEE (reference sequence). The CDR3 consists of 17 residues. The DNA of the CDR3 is TGTGCCAGCAGCGAAAGCCCGTTTACAGGGGCTTGGGCGGGCTACACCTTC. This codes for CASSESPFTGAWAGYTF.

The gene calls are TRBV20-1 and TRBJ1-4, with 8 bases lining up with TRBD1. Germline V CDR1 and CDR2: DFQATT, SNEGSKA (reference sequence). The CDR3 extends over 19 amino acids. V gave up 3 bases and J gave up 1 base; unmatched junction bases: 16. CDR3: CSASDRTGWGDLTNEKLFF. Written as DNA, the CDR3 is TGCAGTGCTAGTGATAGGACAGGGTGGGGCGATCTAACTAATGAAAAACTGTTTTTT.

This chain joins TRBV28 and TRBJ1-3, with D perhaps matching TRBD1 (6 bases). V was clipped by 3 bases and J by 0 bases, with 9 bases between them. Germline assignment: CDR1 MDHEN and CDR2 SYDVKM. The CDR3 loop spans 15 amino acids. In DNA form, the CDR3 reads TGTGCCAGCAGTTTGACAGGCCTCTCTGGAAACACCATATATTTT. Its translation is CASSLTGLSGNTIYF.

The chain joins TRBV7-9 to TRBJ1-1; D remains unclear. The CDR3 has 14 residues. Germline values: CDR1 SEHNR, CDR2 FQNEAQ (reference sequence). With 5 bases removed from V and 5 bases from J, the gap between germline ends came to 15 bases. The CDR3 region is CASSRRGSVTEAFF. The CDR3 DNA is TGTGCCAGCAGCCGCCGGGGAAGTGTGACTGAAGCTTTCTTT.

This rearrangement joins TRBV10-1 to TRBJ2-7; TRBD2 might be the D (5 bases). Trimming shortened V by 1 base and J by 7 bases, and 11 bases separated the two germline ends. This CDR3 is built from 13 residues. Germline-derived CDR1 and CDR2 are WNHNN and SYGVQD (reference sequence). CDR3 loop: CASSEYSGGEQYF. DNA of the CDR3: TGCGCCAGCAGTGAGTACAGCGGAGGAGAGCAGTACTTC.

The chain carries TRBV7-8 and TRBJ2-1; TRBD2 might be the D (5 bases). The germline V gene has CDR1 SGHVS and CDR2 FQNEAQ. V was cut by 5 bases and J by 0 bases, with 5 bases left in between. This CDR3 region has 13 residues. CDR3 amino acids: CASSTSSYNEQFF. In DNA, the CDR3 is TGTGCCAGCAGCACTAGCTCCTACAATGAGCAGTTCTTC.

CDR3 nucleotides: TGCGCCAGCAGCTTGGGACAAGCCTACACTGAAGCTTTCTTT. Its protein product is CASSLGQAYTEAFF. The chain combines TRBV5-1 with TRBJ1-1; unclear D gene. This CDR3 contains 14 residues. Germline V lookup: CDR1 SGHRS, CDR2 YFSETQ. V was shortened by 0 bases and J by 3 bases, with 9 bases between the two germline ends.

The CDR3 sequence: CASRQGHQAFF. CDR3 DNA sequence: TGCGCCAGCAGGCAGGGACACCAAGCTTTCTTT. The rearrangement uses TRBV5-1 and TRBJ1-1, with D maybe TRBD1 (6 bases). Germline V gene sequence: CDR1 SGHRS, CDR2 YFSETQ. The length of the CDR3 is 11 residues. Deletions cut 5 bases from V and 9 bases from J, with 11 bases between.

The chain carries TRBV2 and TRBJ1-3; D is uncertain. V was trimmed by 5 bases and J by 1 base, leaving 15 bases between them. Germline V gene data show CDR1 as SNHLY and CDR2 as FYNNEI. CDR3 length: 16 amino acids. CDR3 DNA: TGTGCCAGCAGTCCGCGGACTGCCACTTCTGGAAACACCATATATTTT. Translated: CASSPRTATSGNTIYF.